Shown below are 21 T cell receptor beta chains from a single sample sequenced in a study of T cell responses to AZD1222 COVID-19 vaccine listed by TCRdb under 2021. The sample's time point, from its label and the paper: baseline before first vaccination. Receptor amplification or capture employed the immunoSEQ multiplex PCR assay. Imported from immuneACCESS, the table was reduced by TCRdb to in-frame sequences with V and J called. These copies leave out some clones; in studies compared against another copy, an unresolved V gene accounts for under half, and the cause of the remainder is not known. A total of some 130,000 clones appear in this sample, approximately 92% of them only once. The ten largest clones represent about 3% of the sample. Sequences were derived from peripheral blood, sampled on day 0 of AZD1222 vaccination. The receptors here all came from an adult in good health.

The J gene is TRBJ1-3, the V gene TRBV28, with D hard to call. The germline CDR1 and CDR2 sequences are MDHEN and SYDVKM. This CDR3 contains 14 residues. V lost 5 bases and J lost 1, with 9 bases in between. This CDR3 reads CASSRGQSGNTIYF. The DNA of the CDR3 is TGTGCCAGCAGTCGCGGGCAATCTGGAAACACCATATATTTT.

The chain recombines TRBV5-5 with TRBJ1-2; TRBD1 is a possible D gene (5 bases). Germline loops: CDR1 SGHKS, CDR2 YYEKEE (reference sequence). There are 16 residues in the CDR3. V gave up 6 bases and J gave up 2 bases, with 20 bases separating them. The CDR3 loop reads CASTKGRVGANYGYTF. The CDR3 DNA follows: TGTGCCAGCACCAAGGGGCGGGTAGGGGCGAACTATGGCTACACCTTC.

This chain links TRBV19 with TRBJ1-2; D remains unclear. CDR1 LNHDA and CDR2 SQIVND come from the germline V gene (reference sequence). V was cut by 1 base and J by 3 bases, with 6 bases left in between. This CDR3 contains 13 residues. This CDR3 is CASSIAVDYGYTF. DNA for the CDR3: TGTGCCAGTAGTATAGCAGTTGACTATGGCTACACCTTC.

The rearrangement links TRBV19 to TRBJ1-3; no definite D call. There are 15 residues in the CDR3. Per the germline V gene, CDR1 is LNHDA and CDR2 is SQIVND (reference sequence). V lost 4 bases to trimming and J lost 3 bases, with 13 bases between them. The chain's CDR3 is CASSTQITSGNTIYF. CDR3 coding DNA: TGTGCCAGTAGTACTCAGATCACCAGTGGAAACACCATATATTTT.

The chain links TRBV28 to TRBJ2-7, with 8 bases aligning to TRBD1. Looked up from germline, CDR1 is MDHEN and CDR2 is SYDVKM. The V and J ends lost 2 bases and 5 bases, in that order; junction bases with no gene match: 2. The length of the CDR3 is 13 residues. CDR3 sequence reads: CASSLQDRDEQYF. The CDR3, as DNA: TGTGCCAGCAGTTTACAGGACAGGGACGAGCAGTACTTC.

This chain joins TRBV3-1 (or the pseudogene TRBV3-2) and TRBJ2-3, with 7 nucleotides matching TRBD1. V trimming: 3 bases; J trimming: 4 bases; junction bases outside the gene matches: 7. Per germline, CDR1 LGHDT and CDR2 YNNKEL (reference sequence). CDR3 length: 15 residues. In DNA form, the CDR3 reads TGTGCCAGCAGCCACGACAGGGAATTGGCAGATACGCAGTATTTT. It encodes CASSHDRELADTQYF.

The genes are TRBV5-6 and TRBJ1-3; 7 bases match TRBD1. This CDR3 is 16 amino acids long. Germline lookup yields CDR1 SGHDT and CDR2 YYEEEE. Trimming cost V 4 bases and J 1 base; bases outside gene matches: 8. CDR3 sequence: CASSPPGTVSGNTIYF. CDR3 sequence (DNA): TGTGCCAGCAGCCCGCCTGGGACAGTTTCTGGAAACACCATATATTTT. Together with reference TRBV5-6 and TRBJ1-3, the CDR3 gives the full variable domain: DAGVTQSPTHLIKTRGQQVTLRCSPKSGHDTVSWYQQALGQGPQFIFQYYEEEERQRGNFPDRFSGHQFPNYSSELNVNALLLGDSALYLCASSPPGTVSGNTIYFGEGSWLTVV.

This clone was detected once. V usage is TRBV30 and J usage is TRBJ1-5, with 7 bases identical to TRBD1. Unmatched junction bases numbered 3, after V lost 0 bases and J lost 4 bases. CDR1 and CDR2 (germline): GTSNPN, SVGIG (reference sequence). The CDR3 contains 14 residues. CDR3 amino acids: CAWSVGQANQPQHF. DNA of the CDR3: TGTGCCTGGAGTGTAGGACAGGCTAATCAGCCCCAGCATTTT. Variable domain in full (rest from reference TRBV30 and TRBJ1-5): SQTIHQWPATLVQPVGSPLSLECTVEGTSNPNLYWYRQAAGRGLQLLFYSVGIGQISSEVPQNLSASRPQDRQFILSSKKLLLSDSGFYLCAWSVGQANQPQHFGDGTRLSIL.

The rearrangement links TRBV10-3 to TRBJ1-5; perhaps TRBD1 as D (5 bases). This CDR3 is built from 17 residues. Germline V gives CDR1 ENHRY, CDR2 SYGVKD. Between the trimmed V and J ends, which lost 2 bases and 0 bases, there was a span of 14 bases. For the CDR3, the DNA is TGTGCCATCAGTGAGCAGTTGGCAGGGAATAGCAATCAGCCCCAGCATTTT. This codes for CAISEQLAGNSNQPQHF.

The chain employs TRBV7-9 and TRBJ1-2, with 7 bases fitting TRBD1. Per germline, CDR1 SEHNR and CDR2 FQNEAQ (reference sequence). Trimming cost V 5 bases and J 7 bases; bases outside gene matches: 16. The CDR3 has 16 residues. Here the CDR3 reads CASSESMIEGALGYTF. CDR3 in DNA: TGTGCCAGCAGCGAATCGATGATTGAGGGGGCGCTTGGCTACACCTTC. Complete variable domain (other parts from reference TRBV7-9 and TRBJ1-2): DTGVSQNPRHKITKRGQNVTFRCDPISEHNRLYWYRQTLGQGPEFLTYFQNEAQLEKSRLLSDRFSAERPKGSFSTLEIQRTEQGDSAMYLCASSESMIEGALGYTFGSGTRLTVV.

J is TRBJ2-7 and V is TRBV2, with a possible D match to TRBD2 (7 bases). Looked up from germline, CDR1 is SNHLY and CDR2 is FYNNEI. The CDR3 contains 16 residues. V was pared by 3 bases and J by 5 bases, with 20 bases between. The CDR3 sequence is CASSEFPGGRSDEQYF. The CDR3 DNA reads as TGTGCCAGCAGTGAGTTCCCGGGGGGCCGTAGCGACGAGCAGTACTTC.

This clone has a handful of counts. The CDR3 loop is CASSYWPSGNTGELFF. The CDR3 DNA sequence: TGTGCCAGCAGTTACTGGCCTAGCGGGAACACCGGGGAGCTGTTTTTT. V is TRBV6-6 and J is TRBJ2-2; 7 bases line up with TRBD2. Germline V gene lookup returns CDR1 MNHNY and CDR2 SVGAGI (reference sequence). The CDR3 sequence is 16 residues long. V gave up 1 base and J gave up 1 base; unmatched junction bases: 3.

This clone was seen a single time. The chain joins TRBV15 to TRBJ2-3; possibly TRBD1 or TRBD2 for D (6 bases each). Germline V gene data show CDR1 as LNHNV and CDR2 as YYDKDF (reference sequence). The CDR3 is made up of 14 amino acids. V shed 0 bases and J shed 7 bases, with 11 bases lying between them. The CDR3 bases are TGTGCCACCAGCAGAGATGCGGGACACCATACGCAGTATTTT. Residues: CATSRDAGHHTQYF.

This clone was observed a handful of times. The V and J genes are TRBV27 and TRBJ1-3, with D perhaps matching TRBD1 (5 bases). The CDR3 length is 14 residues. Trimming stripped 6 bases from V and 0 bases from J, with 9 bases between. Germline CDR1 MNHEY, CDR2 SMNVEV (reference sequence). CDR3 sequence reads: CASSQGFSGNTIYF. Here the CDR3 DNA reads TGTGCCAGCAGCCAGGGTTTCTCTGGAAACACCATATATTTT.

A few counts support this clone. The chain joins TRBV27 to TRBJ1-2, with D perhaps TRBD1 (6 bases). This CDR3 has 14 amino acids. Germline CDR1 is MNHEY and CDR2 is SMNVEV (reference sequence). Trimming pared 6 bases from V and 8 bases from J, leaving 19 bases between. DNA for the CDR3: TGTGCCAGCAGCTGGACAGCGACATCAAAAGGCTACACCTTC. Protein product: CASSWTATSKGYTF.

The rearrangement joins TRBV30 to TRBJ1-1, with D tentatively TRBD1 (5 bases). The CDR3 spans 14 residues. V was pared by 0 bases and J by 1 base, with 9 bases between. Germline V gene data show CDR1 as GTSNPN and CDR2 as SVGIG (reference sequence). CDR3 sequence: CAWSVTGTNTEAFF. CDR3 DNA sequence: TGTGCCTGGAGTGTAACAGGAACGAACACTGAAGCTTTCTTT.

V usage is TRBV10-1 and J usage is TRBJ1-4; 11 bases map to TRBD1. CDR1 is WNHNN and CDR2 is SYGVQD in the germline V gene (reference sequence). The V and J ends lost 0 bases and 0 bases, in that order; junction bases with no gene match: 6. The CDR3 is 19 residues long. The CDR3 DNA is TGCGCCAGCAGTGAGTCGGGACAGGGGGGAGAATCAACTAATGAAAAACTGTTTTTT. Translation: CASSESGQGGESTNEKLFF.

The rearrangement links TRBV19 to TRBJ1-1; maybe TRBD1 (5 bases). CDR3 length equals 15 residues. The germline gives CDR1 LNHDA, CDR2 SQIVND (reference sequence). V gave up 1 base and J gave up 2 bases, with 11 bases separating them. Here the CDR3 reads CASSIVGTTNTEAFF. The DNA for the CDR3 is TGTGCCAGTAGTATAGTCGGGACCACCAACACTGAAGCTTTCTTT.

V and J are TRBV5-5 and TRBJ1-4; D call uncertain. Deletions cut 0 bases from V and 7 bases from J, with 10 bases between. Germline V gene data show CDR1 as SGHKS and CDR2 as YYEKEE (reference sequence). The CDR3 extends over 14 amino acids. In DNA form, the CDR3 reads TGTGCCAGCAGCTTGGGGGGTAGTATTGAAAAACTGTTTTTT. Translating gives CASSLGGSIEKLFF.

The chain combines TRBV24-1 with TRBJ2-3, with D maybe TRBD2 (6 bases). The CDR3 length is 16 residues. Germline V gene sequence: CDR1 KGHDR, CDR2 SFDVKD. Deletions cut 2 bases from V and 7 bases from J, with 18 bases between. CDR3 region: CATSDSGVRLPHTQYF. The CDR3, as DNA: TGTGCCACCAGTGATTCGGGGGTGCGGCTCCCTCATACGCAGTATTTT.

This clone appeared once. The chain couples TRBV11-2 to TRBJ2-7, with 7 bases identical to TRBD1. This CDR3 is 16 amino acids long. With V trimmed by 5 bases and J by 2 bases, 12 bases remained unmatched. CDR1 and CDR2 (germline): SGHAT, FQNNGV. The CDR3 DNA reads as TGTGCCAGCAGCCCGATACGACGACAGGGTCCCTACGAGCAGTACTTC. Translating gives CASSPIRRQGPYEQYF.